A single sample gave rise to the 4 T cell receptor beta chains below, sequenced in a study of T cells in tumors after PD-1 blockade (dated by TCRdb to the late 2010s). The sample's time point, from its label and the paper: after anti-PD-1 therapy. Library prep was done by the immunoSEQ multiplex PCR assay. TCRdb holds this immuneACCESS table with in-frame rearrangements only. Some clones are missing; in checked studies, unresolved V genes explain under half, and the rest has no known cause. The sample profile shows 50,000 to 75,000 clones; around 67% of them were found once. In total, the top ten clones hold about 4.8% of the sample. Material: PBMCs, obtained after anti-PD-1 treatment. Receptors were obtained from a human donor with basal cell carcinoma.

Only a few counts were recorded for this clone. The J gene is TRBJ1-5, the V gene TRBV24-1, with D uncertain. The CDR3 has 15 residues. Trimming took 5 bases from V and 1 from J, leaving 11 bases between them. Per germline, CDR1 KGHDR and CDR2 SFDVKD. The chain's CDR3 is CATSGAGVSNQPQHF. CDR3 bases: TGTGCCACCAGTGGCGCAGGAGTAAGCAATCAGCCCCAGCATTTT.

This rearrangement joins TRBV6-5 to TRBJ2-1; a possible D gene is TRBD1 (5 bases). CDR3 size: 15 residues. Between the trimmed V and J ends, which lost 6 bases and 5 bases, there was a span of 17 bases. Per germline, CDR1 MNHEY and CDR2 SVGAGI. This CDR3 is CASRKPELGHNEQFF. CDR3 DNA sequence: TGTGCCAGCAGAAAGCCCGAGCTGGGGCACAATGAGCAGTTCTTC.

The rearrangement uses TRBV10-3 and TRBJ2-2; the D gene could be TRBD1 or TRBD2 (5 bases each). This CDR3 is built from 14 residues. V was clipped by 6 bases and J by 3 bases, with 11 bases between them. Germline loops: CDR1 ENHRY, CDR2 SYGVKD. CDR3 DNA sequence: TGTGCCATCAGGAAAGGGACGGACACCGGGGAGCTGTTTTTT. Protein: CAIRKGTDTGELFF.

CDR3: CAWNRQGSIYEQYF. The CDR3 nucleotides read TGTGCCTGGAATCGACAGGGATCAATTTACGAGCAGTACTTC. The chain carries TRBV30 and TRBJ2-7; 7 positions agree with TRBD1. J gave up 4 bases and V 4 bases, and 10 bases lay outside the gene matches. The CDR3 runs to 14 residues. Germline-derived CDR1 and CDR2 are GTSNPN and SVGIG (reference sequence). Full variable domain (outside the CDR3, taken from reference TRBV30 and TRBJ2-7): SQTIHQWPATLVQPVGSPLSLECTVEGTSNPNLYWYRQAAGRGLQLLFYSVGIGQISSEVPQNLSASRPQDRQFILSSKKLLLSDSGFYLCAWNRQGSIYEQYFGPGTRLTVT.